One and the same sample provided the 28 T cell receptor beta chains below, sequenced in a study of cytomegalovirus exposure and HLA in healthy donors. Researchers ran the PCR with 60 Vbeta and 13 Jbeta primers. The assay was immunoSEQ multiplex PCR, and TCRdb's table has in-frame clones only and misses some. There are roughly 100,000 clones in the sample; 75% occur only once, and 2.5% lies in the top ten. The material sequenced was PBMCs. All receptors derive from a man in his forties in good health and CMV-seronegative.

The rearrangement joins TRBV5-1 to TRBJ1-3; 9 bases match TRBD1. V lost 5 bases, J lost 3 bases, and 9 bases stayed unmatched. Germline V CDR1 and CDR2: SGHRS, YFSETQ. The CDR3 is made up of 16 amino acids. The CDR3 coding sequence is TGCGCCAGCAGACCCGGGACAGGGAATTTTGGAAACACCATATATTTT. It codes for CASRPGTGNFGNTIYF.

This chain joins TRBV2 and TRBJ2-1; TRBD2 is a possible D gene (6 bases). Germline CDR1 and CDR2: SNHLY and FYNNEI. V gave up 2 bases and J gave up 6 bases, with 8 bases separating them. This CDR3 spans 13 amino acids. Here the CDR3 reads CASSELAFNEQFF. The CDR3 DNA follows: TGTGCCAGCAGTGAACTAGCGTTCAATGAGCAGTTCTTC.

The V gene is TRBV27, the J gene TRBJ2-7; 9 bases are shared with TRBD2. CDR3 length equals 14 residues. CDR1 and CDR2 from the germline V gene are MNHEY and SMNVEV (reference sequence). V lost 3 bases to trimming and J lost 7 bases; unmatched junction nucleotides: 7. This chain's CDR3 is CASSFGLAGFEQYF. DNA for the CDR3: TGTGCCAGCAGTTTCGGCCTAGCGGGGTTTGAGCAGTACTTC.

The chain recombines TRBV18 with TRBJ1-4, with D possibly matching TRBD1 (5 bases). V lost 3 bases and J lost 5, with 10 bases in between. CDR3 length: 14 residues. CDR1 and CDR2 (germline): KGHSH, LQKENI. The CDR3 DNA sequence: TGTGCCAGCTCACCGTTGGACACGAATGAAAAACTGTTTTTT. It specifies CASSPLDTNEKLFF. Using reference TRBV18 and TRBJ1-4 for the parts outside the CDR3, the full variable domain is NAGVMQNPRHLVRRRGQEARLRCSPMKGHSHVYWYRQLPEEGLKFMVYLQKENIIDESGMPKERFSAEFPKEGPSILRIQQVVRGDSAAYFCASSPLDTNEKLFFGSGTQLSVL.

The V and J genes are TRBV7-2 and TRBJ2-1, with a possible D match to TRBD1 (6 bases). The CDR3 is made up of 13 amino acids. The V and J ends lost 1 base and 7 bases respectively, with 8 bases between them. In germline, CDR1 is SGHTA, CDR2 FQGNSA. The CDR3 spells CASSLGGPNEQFF. The CDR3 nucleotides read TGTGCCAGCAGCTTAGGGGGGCCAAATGAGCAGTTCTTC. Together with reference TRBV7-2 and TRBJ2-1, the CDR3 gives the full variable domain: GAGVSQSPSNKVTEKGKDVELRCDPISGHTALYWYRQSLGQGLEFLIYFQGNSAPDKSGLPSDRFSAERTGGSVSTLTIQRTQQEDSAVYLCASSLGGPNEQFFGPGTRLTVL.

This clone was detected a few times. This sequence joins TRBV6-1 and TRBJ1-4; D is ambiguous. Germline loops: CDR1 MNHNS, CDR2 SASEGT. This CDR3 has 14 amino acids. Deletions cut 1 base from V and 5 bases from J, with 8 bases between. For the CDR3, the DNA is TGTGCCAGCAGTGAAGTCGGGTCAAATGAAAAACTGTTTTTT. The encoded protein is CASSEVGSNEKLFF.

The chain recombines TRBV12-5 with TRBJ1-4; perhaps TRBD1 as D (5 bases). The germline V gene encodes CDR1 LGHNT and CDR2 FRNRAP. The length of the CDR3 is 14 residues. Trimming left V 6 bases short and J 8 bases short, with 16 bases between. The CDR3 sequence: CASGDGGSREKLFF. The CDR3 nucleotides are TGTGCTAGTGGCGATGGGGGGTCTAGAGAAAAACTGTTTTTT. The whole variable domain, remainder taken from reference TRBV12-5 and TRBJ1-4, is DARVTQTPRHKVTEMGQEVTMRCQPILGHNTVFWYRQTMMQGLELLAYFRNRAPLDDSGMPKDRFSAEMPDATLATLKIQPSEPRDSAVYFCASGDGGSREKLFFGSGTQLSVL.

The chain links TRBV19 to TRBJ2-1; 7 bases map to TRBD2. This CDR3 is 14 amino acids long. The ends lost 7 bases at V and 2 bases at J; junction bases unmatched: 5. Germline lookup yields CDR1 LNHDA and CDR2 SQIVND (reference sequence). Here the CDR3 reads CASTRAGTYNEQFF. In nucleotides, the CDR3 is TGTGCCAGTACCAGAGCGGGAACCTACAATGAGCAGTTCTTC.

The chain is built from TRBV25-1 and TRBJ1-5; 8 bases match TRBD1. Looked up from germline, CDR1 is MGHDK and CDR2 is SYGVNS. V lost 5 bases to trimming and J lost 5 bases; unmatched junction nucleotides: 5. The CDR3 is 14 amino acids. CDR3 sequence (DNA): TGTGCCAGCAGTCCTGCAGGGGGCCATCAGCCCCAGCATTTT. It codes for CASSPAGGHQPQHF.

This clone has a single count. CDR3 DNA sequence: TGTGCCAGCAGCACTACCGGAGGGACGAACACCGGGGAGCTGTTTTTT. It yields the protein CASSTTGGTNTGELFF. The chain recombines TRBV7-7 with TRBJ2-2; D may be TRBD2 (6 bases). V was cut by 5 bases and J by 0 bases, with 13 bases left in between. The CDR3 is made up of 16 amino acids. CDR1 and CDR2 (germline): SSHAT, FNYEAQ (reference sequence).

The genes are TRBV7-9 and TRBJ2-1; 8 bases map to TRBD2. Germline assignment: CDR1 SEHNR and CDR2 FQNEAQ (reference sequence). The CDR3 totals 15 residues. V shed 5 bases, J shed 1 base, and the junction held 4 bases outside the gene matches. CDR3: CASSRSGGSYNEQFF. The CDR3 coding sequence is TGTGCCAGCAGCCGAAGCGGGGGATCCTACAATGAGCAGTTCTTC.

The CDR3 DNA reads as TGTGCCAGCAGCCACAGGGGTGGGAAGACCCAGTACTTC. Amino acid sequence: CASSHRGGKTQYF. The V and J genes are TRBV7-9 and TRBJ2-5, with 7 bases fitting TRBD1. V was pared by 5 bases and J by 6 bases, with 6 bases of the junction left unmatched. Germline lookup yields CDR1 SEHNR and CDR2 FQNEAQ (reference sequence). The CDR3 is made up of 13 amino acids.

The chain combines TRBV7-6 with TRBJ2-6; D perhaps matches TRBD2 (5 bases). CDR1 is SGHVS, CDR2 FNYEAQ, per germline. The CDR3 sequence is 15 residues long. Trimming pared 3 bases from V and 2 bases from J, leaving 8 bases between. For the CDR3, the DNA is TGTGCCAGCAGCTTGGACGGGGCTGGGGCCAACGTCCTGACTTTC. Amino acid sequence: CASSLDGAGANVLTF.

The V call is TRBV12-5, the J call TRBJ1-2; 8 nucleotides align to TRBD1. Germline loops: CDR1 LGHNT, CDR2 FRNRAP. The V segment lost 2 bases and the J segment 4 bases; nucleotides outside the gene matches: 6. This CDR3 has 15 amino acids. The CDR3 nucleotides are TGTGCTAGTGGTTTGAAGAGACAGGGGACCTATGGCTACACCTTC. Its protein is CASGLKRQGTYGYTF.

This chain joins TRBV20-1 and TRBJ2-3; no reliable D call. This CDR3 is built from 11 residues. Germline-derived CDR1 and CDR2 are DFQATT and SNEGSKA (reference sequence). V was pared by 5 bases and J by 3 bases, with 6 bases between. The CDR3 loop reads CSAAGTDTQYF. As DNA, the CDR3 is TGCAGTGCTGCCGGGACAGATACGCAGTATTTT.

The gene calls are TRBV6-1 and TRBJ1-2; D is unclear. Looked up from germline, CDR1 is MNHNS and CDR2 is SASEGT. The CDR3 is made up of 16 amino acids. The V gene lost 0 bases and the J gene lost 2 bases, with 13 bases spanning the gap. CDR3 residues: CASSEALAGLNYGYTF. In DNA form, the CDR3 reads TGTGCCAGCAGTGAAGCCCTTGCCGGTTTAAACTATGGCTACACCTTC.

The V call is TRBV11-2, the J call TRBJ1-1, with a possible D match to TRBD1 (6 bases). The CDR3 is made up of 11 amino acids. Germline CDR1 and CDR2: SGHAT and FQNNGV. The V gene lost 5 bases and the J gene lost 7 bases, with 8 bases spanning the gap. The CDR3 sequence is CASSVQGEAFF. For the CDR3, the DNA is TGTGCCAGCAGCGTACAGGGTGAAGCTTTCTTT.

The chain joins TRBV5-6 to TRBJ2-5, with D tentatively TRBD1 (6 bases). With 1 base removed from V and 0 bases from J, the gap between germline ends came to 16 bases. Per the germline V gene, CDR1 is SGHDT and CDR2 is YYEEEE. This CDR3 comprises 17 residues. DNA of the CDR3: TGTGCCAGCAGCTTGTACAGGGAAAACATTGACCAAGAGACCCAGTACTTC. This codes for CASSLYRENIDQETQYF.

The chain carries TRBV7-9 and TRBJ1-3, with 7 bases fitting TRBD1. Unmatched junction bases numbered 7, after V lost 5 bases and J lost 6 bases. The CDR3 spans 14 residues. Germline V lookup: CDR1 SEHNR, CDR2 FQNEAQ (reference sequence). The CDR3, as DNA: TGTGCCAGCAGCCCTTGGACAGGCCCAAACACCATATATTTT. This sequence encodes CASSPWTGPNTIYF.

This rearrangement joins TRBV5-1 to TRBJ1-2; D is unclear. CDR3 length: 13 residues. Germline CDR1 and CDR2: SGHRS and YFSETQ. Trimming removed 0 bases from V and 9 bases from J, with 12 bases in between. Written as DNA, the CDR3 is TGCGCCAGCAGCTTGGCGCAGTTCAATAGCTACACCTTC. Its translation is CASSLAQFNSYTF.

Notes on this clone: At one boundary the junction diverges from the germline segment, which might be a read error. The CDR3 DNA follows: TGTGCCAGCAGCTTAGCGAGGGATCAACCCCAGCATTTT. It codes for CASSLARDQPQHF. The V gene is TRBV11-1, the J gene TRBJ1-5; D not certain. The CDR3 totals 13 residues. CDR1 and CDR2 from the germline V gene are SGHAT and FQDESV (reference sequence).

Concerning this clone itself: The sample contains more than one DNA sequence encoding this CDR3. This chain joins TRBV19 and TRBJ1-1, with D possibly matching TRBD1 (5 bases). The CDR3 spans 14 residues. Trimming stripped 2 bases from V and 1 base from J, with 8 bases between. Germline CDR1 reads LNHDA; CDR2 reads SQIVND (reference sequence). CDR3 sequence reads: CASSIPGKNTEAFF. The CDR3 DNA is TGTGCCAGTAGTATACCAGGGAAGAACACTGAAGCTTTCTTT.

The chain recombines TRBV6-1 with TRBJ2-7; 7 nucleotides align to TRBD1. With 4 bases clipped from V and 0 bases from J, the junction kept 6 bases outside the gene matches. The germline gives CDR1 MNHNS, CDR2 SASEGT. The CDR3 totals 15 residues. The CDR3 spells CASSANRQGSYEQYF. The CDR3 nucleotides are TGTGCCAGCAGTGCCAATCGACAGGGCTCCTACGAGCAGTACTTC.

This sequence joins TRBV2 and TRBJ2-7; 13 bases fit TRBD2. V trimming: 6 bases; J trimming: 0 bases; junction bases outside the gene matches: 8. Germline V CDR1 and CDR2: SNHLY, FYNNEI. The CDR3 length is 17 residues. CDR3 nucleotide sequence: TGTGCCAGCAGGGAGAGGACTAGCGGGGGCGACTCCTACGAGCAGTACTTC. It yields the protein CASRERTSGGDSYEQYF.

The chain combines TRBV7-9 with TRBJ2-7; TRBD2 matches 10 bases. Trimming cost V 5 bases and J 4 bases; bases outside gene matches: 8. The CDR3 has 15 amino acids. Germline CDR1 reads SEHNR; CDR2 reads FQNEAQ (reference sequence). CDR3 sequence: CASSQRASGGYEQYF. As DNA, the CDR3 is TGTGCCAGCAGCCAGAGGGCTAGCGGGGGTTACGAGCAGTACTTC.

The chain employs TRBV18 and TRBJ1-2, with TRBD1 matching over 7 bases. CDR1 and CDR2 from the germline V gene are KGHSH and LQKENI. The CDR3 sequence is 13 residues long. Losses at the gene ends were 4 bases for V and 7 bases for J; bases not matched to a gene: 6. For the CDR3, the DNA is TGTGCCAGCTCACGGTCTCGGGACAGTGGCTACACCTTC. Residues: CASSRSRDSGYTF.

The genes are TRBV18 and TRBJ1-5, with 9 bases that match TRBD1. J gave up 6 bases and V 3 bases, and 3 bases lay outside the gene matches. Germline V CDR1 and CDR2: KGHSH, LQKENI. The CDR3 loop spans 14 amino acids. CDR3 in amino acids: CASSPGTGFQPQHF. The CDR3 DNA follows: TGTGCCAGCTCACCCGGGACAGGGTTTCAGCCCCAGCATTTT.

The V and J genes are TRBV28 and TRBJ1-2; 7 bases are shared with TRBD1. The junction had 5 bases not matched to a gene; V was cut back by 2 bases and J by 8 bases. The CDR3 covers 13 residues. CDR1 is MDHEN, CDR2 SYDVKM, per germline. This chain's CDR3 is CASSLARGEGYTF. The CDR3 DNA reads TGTGCCAGCAGTTTAGCCAGGGGGGAGGGCTACACCTTC.